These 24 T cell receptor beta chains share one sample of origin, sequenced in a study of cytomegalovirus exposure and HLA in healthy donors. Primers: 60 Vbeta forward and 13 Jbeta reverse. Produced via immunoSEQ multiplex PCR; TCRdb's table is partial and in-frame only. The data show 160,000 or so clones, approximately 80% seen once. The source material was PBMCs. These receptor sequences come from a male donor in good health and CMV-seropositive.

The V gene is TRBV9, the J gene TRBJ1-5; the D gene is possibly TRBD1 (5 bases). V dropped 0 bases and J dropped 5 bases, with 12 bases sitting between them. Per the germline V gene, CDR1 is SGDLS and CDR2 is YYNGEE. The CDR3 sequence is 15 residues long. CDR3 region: CASSVDGAGYQPQHF. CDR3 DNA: TGTGCCAGCAGCGTAGATGGGGCTGGATATCAGCCCCAGCATTTT.

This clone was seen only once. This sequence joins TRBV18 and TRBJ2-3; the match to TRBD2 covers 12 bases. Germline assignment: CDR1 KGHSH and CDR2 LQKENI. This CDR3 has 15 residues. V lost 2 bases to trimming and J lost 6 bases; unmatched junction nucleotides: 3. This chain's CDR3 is CASSPGLAGGDTQYF. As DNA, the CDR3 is TGTGCCAGCTCACCAGGCCTAGCGGGAGGGGATACGCAGTATTTT.

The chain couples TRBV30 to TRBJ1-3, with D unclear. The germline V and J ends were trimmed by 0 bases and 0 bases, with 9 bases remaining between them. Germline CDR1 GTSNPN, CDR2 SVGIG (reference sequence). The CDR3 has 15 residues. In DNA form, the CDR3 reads TGTGCCTGGAGTGTTGTCAGAAGCTCTGGAAACACCATATATTTT. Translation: CAWSVVRSSGNTIYF.

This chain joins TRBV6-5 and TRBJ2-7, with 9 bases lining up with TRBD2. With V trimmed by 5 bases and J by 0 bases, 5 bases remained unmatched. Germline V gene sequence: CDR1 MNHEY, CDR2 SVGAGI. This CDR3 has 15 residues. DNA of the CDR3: TGTGCCAGCAGTAATTTAGCGGGAGCCTCCTACGAGCAGTACTTC. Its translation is CASSNLAGASYEQYF.

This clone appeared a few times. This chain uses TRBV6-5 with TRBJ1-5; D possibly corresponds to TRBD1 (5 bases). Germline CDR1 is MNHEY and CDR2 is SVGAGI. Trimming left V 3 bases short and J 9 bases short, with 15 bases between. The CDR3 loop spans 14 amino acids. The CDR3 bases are TGTGCCAGCAGTTATGGGGGGTTGGGGAGGCCCCAGCATTTT. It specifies CASSYGGLGRPQHF.

CDR3 in DNA: TGTGCCAGCAGTGCCCAGGGTGGAAGTGAAGCTTTCTTT. Amino acid sequence: CASSAQGGSEAFF. The chain employs TRBV6-1 and TRBJ1-1, with D possibly being TRBD1 (5 bases). There are 13 residues in the CDR3. The germline V gene has CDR1 MNHNS and CDR2 SASEGT. V was pared by 4 bases and J by 7 bases, with 13 bases between.

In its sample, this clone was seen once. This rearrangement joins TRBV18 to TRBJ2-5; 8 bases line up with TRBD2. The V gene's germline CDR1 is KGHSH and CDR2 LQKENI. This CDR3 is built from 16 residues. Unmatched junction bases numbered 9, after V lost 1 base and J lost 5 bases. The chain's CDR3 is CASSPQGTSVPETQYF. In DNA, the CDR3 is TGTGCCAGCTCACCACAAGGGACTAGTGTTCCCGAGACCCAGTACTTC.

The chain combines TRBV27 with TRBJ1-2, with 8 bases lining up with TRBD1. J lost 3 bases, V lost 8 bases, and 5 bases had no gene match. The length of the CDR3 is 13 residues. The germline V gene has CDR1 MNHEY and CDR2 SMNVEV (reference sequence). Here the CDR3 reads CASLGQGDYGYTF. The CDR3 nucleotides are TGTGCCAGCCTCGGACAGGGAGACTATGGCTACACCTTC.

The CDR3 nucleotides are TGTGCCAGTAGCACCTCTCCGCCCAGGGGACCTTATGGCTACACCTTC. It specifies CASSTSPPRGPYGYTF. This chain links TRBV19 with TRBJ1-2; TRBD1 might be the D (6 bases). The CDR3 is 16 amino acids. Trimming removed 6 bases from V and 5 bases from J, with 22 bases in between. Germline V gives CDR1 LNHDA, CDR2 SQIVND (reference sequence).

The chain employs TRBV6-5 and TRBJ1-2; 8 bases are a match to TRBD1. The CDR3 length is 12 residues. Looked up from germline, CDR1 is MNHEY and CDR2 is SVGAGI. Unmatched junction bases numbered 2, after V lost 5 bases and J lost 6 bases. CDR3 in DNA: TGTGCCAGCAGTGGCAGGGGGCATGGCTACACCTTC. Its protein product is CASSGRGHGYTF.

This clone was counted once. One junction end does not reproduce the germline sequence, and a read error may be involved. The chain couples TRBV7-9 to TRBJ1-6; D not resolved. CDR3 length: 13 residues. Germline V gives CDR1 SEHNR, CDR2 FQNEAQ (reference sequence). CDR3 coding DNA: TGTTCCAGCAGCTTAGTCAATAATTCACCCCTCCACTTT. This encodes CSSSLVNNSPLHF.

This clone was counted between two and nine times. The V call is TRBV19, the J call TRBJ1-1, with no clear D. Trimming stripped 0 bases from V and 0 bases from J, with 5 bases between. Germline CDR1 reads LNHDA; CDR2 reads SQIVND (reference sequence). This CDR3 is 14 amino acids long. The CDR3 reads CASSIDRLNTEAFF. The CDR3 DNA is TGTGCCAGTAGTATAGACAGATTGAACACTGAAGCTTTCTTT.

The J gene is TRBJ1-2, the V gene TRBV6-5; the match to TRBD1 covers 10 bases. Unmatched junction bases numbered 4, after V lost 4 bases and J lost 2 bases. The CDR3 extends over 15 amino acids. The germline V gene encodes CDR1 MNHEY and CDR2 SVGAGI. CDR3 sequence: CASSSPGQGNYGYTF. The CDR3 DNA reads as TGTGCCAGCAGTTCCCCGGGACAGGGGAACTATGGCTACACCTTC.

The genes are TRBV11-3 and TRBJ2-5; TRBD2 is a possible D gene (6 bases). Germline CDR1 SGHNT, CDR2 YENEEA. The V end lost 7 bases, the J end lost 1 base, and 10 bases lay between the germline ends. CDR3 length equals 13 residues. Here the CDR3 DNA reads TGTGCCAGCACTGCGGGGCCCCAAGAGACCCAGTACTTC. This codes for CASTAGPQETQYF.

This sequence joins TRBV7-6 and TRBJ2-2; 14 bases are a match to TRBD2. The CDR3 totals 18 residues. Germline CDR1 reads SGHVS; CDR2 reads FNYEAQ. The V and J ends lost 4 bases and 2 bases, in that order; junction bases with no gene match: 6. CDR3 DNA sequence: TGTGCCAGCAGCTCCTGGACTAGCGGGAGGAAAAACACCGGGGAGCTGTTTTTT. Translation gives CASSSWTSGRKNTGELFF.

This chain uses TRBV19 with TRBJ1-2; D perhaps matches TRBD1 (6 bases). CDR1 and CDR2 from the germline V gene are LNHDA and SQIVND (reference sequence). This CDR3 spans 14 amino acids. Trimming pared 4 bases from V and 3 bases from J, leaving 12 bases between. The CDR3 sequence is CASSKIQGYYGYTF. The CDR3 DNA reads TGTGCCAGTAGTAAGATACAGGGTTACTATGGCTACACCTTC.

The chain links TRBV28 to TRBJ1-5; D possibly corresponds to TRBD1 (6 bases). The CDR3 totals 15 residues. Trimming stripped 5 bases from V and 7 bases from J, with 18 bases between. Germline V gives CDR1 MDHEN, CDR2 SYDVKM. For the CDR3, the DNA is TGTGCCAGCAGTCCCACAGGGCAGCAGGGGCAGCCCCAGCATTTT. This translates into CASSPTGQQGQPQHF.

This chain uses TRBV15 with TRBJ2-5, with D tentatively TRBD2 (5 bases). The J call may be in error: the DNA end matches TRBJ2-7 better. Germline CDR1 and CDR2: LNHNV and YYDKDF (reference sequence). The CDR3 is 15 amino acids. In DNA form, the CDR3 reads TGTGCCACCAGCAGAGATTTCGAGGGCTTCTACGAGCAGTACTTC. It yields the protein CATSRDFEGFYEQYF.

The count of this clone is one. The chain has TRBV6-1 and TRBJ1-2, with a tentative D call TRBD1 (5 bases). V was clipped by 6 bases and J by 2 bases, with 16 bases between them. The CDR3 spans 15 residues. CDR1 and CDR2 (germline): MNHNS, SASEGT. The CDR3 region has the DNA TGTGCCAGCAGAACAGGATTAAGACTCAACTATGGCTACACCTTC. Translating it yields CASRTGLRLNYGYTF.

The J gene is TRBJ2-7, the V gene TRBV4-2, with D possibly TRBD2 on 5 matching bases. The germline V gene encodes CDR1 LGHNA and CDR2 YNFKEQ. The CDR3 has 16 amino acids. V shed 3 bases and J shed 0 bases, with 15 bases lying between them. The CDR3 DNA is TGTGCCAGCAGCCAGAGCGTAGCGCAAAGCTCCTACGAGCAGTACTTC. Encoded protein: CASSQSVAQSSYEQYF.

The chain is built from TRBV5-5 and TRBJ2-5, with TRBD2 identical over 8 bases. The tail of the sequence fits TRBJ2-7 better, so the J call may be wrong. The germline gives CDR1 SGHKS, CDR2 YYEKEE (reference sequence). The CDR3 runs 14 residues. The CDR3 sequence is CASSSGTSTYEQYF. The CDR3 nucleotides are TGTGCCAGCAGCTCCGGGACTAGTACCTACGAGCAGTACTTC.

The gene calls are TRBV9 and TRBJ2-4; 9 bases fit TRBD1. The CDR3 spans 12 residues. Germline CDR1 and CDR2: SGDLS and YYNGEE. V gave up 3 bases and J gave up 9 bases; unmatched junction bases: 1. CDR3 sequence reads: CASSADRGIQYF. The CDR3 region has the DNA TGTGCCAGCAGCGCGGACAGGGGCATTCAGTACTTC.

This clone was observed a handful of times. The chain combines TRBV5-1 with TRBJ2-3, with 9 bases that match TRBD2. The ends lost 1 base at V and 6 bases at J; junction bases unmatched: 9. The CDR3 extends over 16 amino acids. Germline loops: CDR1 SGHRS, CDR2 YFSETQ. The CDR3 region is CASSLSLAGAGDTQYF. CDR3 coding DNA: TGCGCCAGCAGCTTGTCACTAGCGGGTGCGGGGGATACGCAGTATTTT.

CDR3 sequence: CASSDGSSGSYEQYF. DNA for the CDR3: TGTGCCAGCAGTGACGGATCTAGCGGGAGCTACGAGCAGTACTTC. This chain connects TRBV27 to TRBJ2-7; TRBD2 matches at 10 bases. Germline V CDR1 and CDR2: MNHEY, SMNVEV (reference sequence). The CDR3 is 15 residues long. J lost 3 bases, V lost 5 bases, and 7 bases had no gene match.